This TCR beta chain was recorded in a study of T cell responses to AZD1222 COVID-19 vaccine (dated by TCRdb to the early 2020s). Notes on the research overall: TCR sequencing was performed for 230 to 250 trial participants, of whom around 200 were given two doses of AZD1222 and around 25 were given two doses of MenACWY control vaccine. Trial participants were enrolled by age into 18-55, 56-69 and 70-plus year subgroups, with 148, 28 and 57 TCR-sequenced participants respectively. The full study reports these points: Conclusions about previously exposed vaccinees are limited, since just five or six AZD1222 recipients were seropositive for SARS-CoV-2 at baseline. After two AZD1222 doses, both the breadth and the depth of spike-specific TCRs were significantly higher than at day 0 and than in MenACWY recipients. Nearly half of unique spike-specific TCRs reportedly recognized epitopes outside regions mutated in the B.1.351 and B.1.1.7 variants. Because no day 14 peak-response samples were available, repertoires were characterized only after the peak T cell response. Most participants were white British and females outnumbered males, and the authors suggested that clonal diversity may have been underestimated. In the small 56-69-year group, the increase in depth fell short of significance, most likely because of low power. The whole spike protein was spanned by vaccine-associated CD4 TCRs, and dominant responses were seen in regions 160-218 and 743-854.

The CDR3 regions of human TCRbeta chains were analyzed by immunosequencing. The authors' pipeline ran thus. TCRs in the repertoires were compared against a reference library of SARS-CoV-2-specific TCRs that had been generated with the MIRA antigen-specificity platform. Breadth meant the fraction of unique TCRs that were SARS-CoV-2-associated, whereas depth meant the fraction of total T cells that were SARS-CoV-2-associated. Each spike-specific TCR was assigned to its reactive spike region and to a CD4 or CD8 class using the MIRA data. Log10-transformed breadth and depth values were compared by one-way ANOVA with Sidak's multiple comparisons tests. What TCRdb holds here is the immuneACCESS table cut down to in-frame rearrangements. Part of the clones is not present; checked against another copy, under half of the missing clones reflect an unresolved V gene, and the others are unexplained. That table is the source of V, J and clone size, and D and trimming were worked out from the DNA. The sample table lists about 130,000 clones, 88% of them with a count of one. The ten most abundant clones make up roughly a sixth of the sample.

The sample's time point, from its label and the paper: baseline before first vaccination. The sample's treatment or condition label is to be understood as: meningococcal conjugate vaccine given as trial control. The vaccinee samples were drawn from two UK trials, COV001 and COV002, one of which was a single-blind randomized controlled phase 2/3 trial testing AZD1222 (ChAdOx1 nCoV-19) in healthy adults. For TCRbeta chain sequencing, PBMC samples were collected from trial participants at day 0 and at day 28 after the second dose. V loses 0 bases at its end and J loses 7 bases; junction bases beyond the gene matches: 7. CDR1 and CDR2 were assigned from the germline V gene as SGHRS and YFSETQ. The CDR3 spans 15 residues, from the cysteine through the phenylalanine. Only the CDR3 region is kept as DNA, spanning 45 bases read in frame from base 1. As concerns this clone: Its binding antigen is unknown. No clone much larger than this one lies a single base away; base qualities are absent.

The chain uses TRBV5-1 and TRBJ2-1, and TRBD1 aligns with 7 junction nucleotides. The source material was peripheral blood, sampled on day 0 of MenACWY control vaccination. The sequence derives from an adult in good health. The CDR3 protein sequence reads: CASSLVTGVRNEQFF. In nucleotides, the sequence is TGCGCCAGCAGCTTGGTTACAGGGGTAAGGAATGAGCAGTTCTTC.